The source of this TCR beta chain is a study of blood T cell repertoires in COVID-19. Study context: PBMCs, B-cell-depleted T cells, or T cells provided the cDNA or gDNA that made up the material.

This table comes from immunoSEQ multiplex PCR, and its TCRdb copy is limited to in-frame clones, with some not included. The data show under 120,000 clones, over 75% seen once. Trimming cost V 6 bases and J 0 bases; bases outside gene matches: 12. CDR1 and CDR2 from the germline V gene are MNHEY and SMNVEV (reference sequence). The CDR3 loop spans 18 amino acids. The sample taken for sequencing was peripheral blood. The rearrangement joins TRBV27 to TRBJ2-1, with 9 bases identical to TRBD1. This receptor was obtained from a man between 65 and 79 years old with active or convalescent COVID-19. For the CDR3, the DNA is TGTGCCAGCAGACCGGGACAGGGCTCGCAATTCTCCTACAATGAGCAGTTCTTC. It codes for CASRPGQGSQFSYNEQFF.